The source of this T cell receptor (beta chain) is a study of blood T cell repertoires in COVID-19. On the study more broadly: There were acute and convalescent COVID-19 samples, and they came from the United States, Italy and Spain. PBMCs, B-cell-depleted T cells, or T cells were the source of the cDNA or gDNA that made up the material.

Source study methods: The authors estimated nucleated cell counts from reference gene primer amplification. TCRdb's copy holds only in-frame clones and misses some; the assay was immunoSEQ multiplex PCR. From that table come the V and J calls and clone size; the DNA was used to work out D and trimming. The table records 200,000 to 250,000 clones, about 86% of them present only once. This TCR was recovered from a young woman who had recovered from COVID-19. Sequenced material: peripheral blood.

CDR3 sequence: CASSDSPGTGGASSYNEQFF. The CDR3 nucleotides read TGTGCCAGCAGTGACTCCCCCGGGACAGGAGGGGCTAGCTCCTACAATGAGCAGTTCTTC. The chain carries TRBV6-4 and TRBJ2-1, with 8 bases that match TRBD1. The V and J ends lost 0 bases and 0 bases, in that order; junction bases with no gene match: 13. This CDR3 has 20 amino acids. Germline V gene data show CDR1 as MRHNA and CDR2 as SNTAGT.